The rows below give T cell receptor delta chains drawn from one sample of a study of Vδ1+ human thymocytes. TCRdb reanalysed the multiplex PCR reads via CATT. The data show 50,000 to 60,000 delta-chain clones, with about 15% seen just once and approximately 0.4% held by the top ten. Material for sequencing was Vdelta1+ gamma-delta thymocytes from the thymus. The receptor source for this set is a girl under three years old who had congenital heart surgery. CDR3s include the opening cysteine and the closing phenylalanine or tryptophan. Fields, in order: V gene, J gene, clone size, D gene, CDR3 protein, CDR3 DNA. The D gene is left open where the match is weak. Where a row states a size, it is once, few, many or the class of an expanded clone; other rows omit it.

TRDV1	TRDJ1	NA	TRDD3	CALGEGGGYTDKLIF	TGTGCTCTTGGGGAAGGAGGGGGATACACCGATAAACTCATCTTT
TRDV1	TRDJ1	NA	NA	CALGELGTPTSGFPRTDKLIF	TGTGCTCTTGGGGAACTTGGCACTCCTACGTCTGGGTTCCCCCGGACCGATAAACTCATCTTT
TRAV29/DV5	TRDJ1	many	TRDD3	CAASPFLGDTEGLIF	TGTGCAGCAAGCCCTTTCCTGGGGGATACGGAGGGACTCATCTTT
TRDV1	TRDJ1	NA	TRDD3	CALGAPAFLPELGDTPSILIF	TGTGCTCTTGGAGCTCCGGCCTTCCTACCCGAACTGGGGGATACCCCATCCATACTCATCTTT
TRDV1	TRDJ1	few	TRDD3	CALGEPYGLGVGEYTGKLIF	TGTGCTCTTGGGGAACCGTATGGTCTGGGGGTGGGAGAGTACACCGGTAAACTCATCTTT
TRDV1	TRDJ1	few	NA	CALGPLIGADKLIF	TGTGCTCTTGGGCCATTGATAGGGGCCGATAAACTCATCTTT
TRDV1	TRDJ1	NA	TRDD3	CALGAPAGTGGQYTDKLIF	TGTGCTCTTGGGGCCCCGGCAGGTACTGGGGGACAGTACACCGATAAACTCATCTTT
TRDV1	TRDJ1	few	TRDD2	CALGAFLRVSGINADKLIF	TGTGCTCTGGGGGCCTTCCTACGGGTTTCGGGGATAAACGCCGATAAACTCATCTTT
TRDV1	TRDJ1	few	TRDD2	CALAVPSYIPTEYTDKLIF	TGTGCTCTTGCCGTACCTTCCTACATCCCTACTGAGTACACCGATAAACTCATCTTT
TRDV1	TRDJ1	few	NA	CALGEIPQFLHGIVDTDKLIF	TGTGCTCTTGGGGAAATTCCTCAATTCCTACACGGGATAGTGGACACCGATAAACTCATCTTT
TRDV1	TRDJ1	few	TRDD3	CALEGLTLGIQGKLIF	TGTGCTCTTGAAGGCTTGACCCTGGGGATACAAGGTAAACTCATCTTT
TRDV1	TRDJ1	few	TRDD3	CALGELDVPTRGYLHSDKLIF	TGTGCTCTTGGGGAACTAGACGTGCCTACGCGGGGATATCTTCATTCCGATAAACTCATCTTT
TRDV1	TRDJ1	few	TRDD3	CALGEPVPFLHTVLGDSTDKLIF	TGTGCTCTTGGGGAACCCGTCCCCTTCCTCCATACCGTACTGGGGGATTCGACCGATAAACTCATCTTT
TRDV1	TRDJ1	NA	TRDD2	CALGEKAFLNRTAVPHKLIF	TGTGCTCTTGGGGAGAAGGCCTTCCTCAATCGTACTGCTGTTCCCCATAAACTCATCTTT
TRDV3	TRDJ4	NA	NA	CAFLLPGARTRPLIF	TGTGCCTTTCTCCTACCGGGGGCAAGGACCAGACCCCTGATCTTT
TRAV29/DV5	TRDJ1	few	TRDD3	CAASVIPEIPILGDREADKLIF	TGTGCCGCAAGCGTAATTCCTGAGATCCCAATACTGGGGGATAGAGAAGCCGATAAACTCATCTTT
TRDV1	TRDJ2	few	TRDD3	CALGELSLPFLTGGYPSLTAQLFF	TGTGCTCTTGGGGAACTCTCCCTCCCGTTCCTCACTGGGGGATATCCCTCTTTGACAGCACAACTCTTCTTT
TRDV1	TRDJ1	few	TRDD3	CALGALSVRFGGYGDKLIF	TGTGCTCTTGGGGCCTTGTCGGTACGATTTGGGGGATACGGCGATAAACTCATCTTT
TRDV1	TRDJ1	NA	TRDD2	CALGISFLFTDKLIF	TGTGCTCTTGGGATATCCTTCCTTTTCACCGATAAACTCATCTTT
TRDV1	TRDJ1	NA	TRDD3	CALEEEDPILILGDTPGYTDKLIF	TGTGCTCTTGAGGAAGAAGATCCCATCCTTATACTGGGGGATACGCCAGGGTACACCGATAAACTCATCTTT
TRDV1	TRDJ1	NA	TRDD3	CALGELTGGAYTDKLIF	TGTGCTCTTGGGGAACTAACTGGGGGAGCGTACACCGATAAACTCATCTTT
TRDV1	TRDJ1	NA	TRDD3	CALGAYGRGYTPRPGKLIF	TGTGCTCTTGGGGCTTACGGCAGGGGATACACACCCCGTCCCGGTAAACTCATCTTT